This T cell receptor (beta chain) came from a study of beta chain features in type 1 diabetes. Whole-study results and caveats: Type 1 diabetes patients had moderately but significantly shorter TCRB CDR3s in all four CD4+ subsets.

Germline loops: CDR1 KGHSH, CDR2 LQKENI. Unmatched junction bases numbered 9, after V lost 0 bases and J lost 7 bases. This CDR3 is 17 amino acids long. Of note for this clone: Its antigen is undetermined.

Sequenced material consisted of expressed TCRB transcripts (all of the isolated RNA was reverse transcribed). Sequencing used immunoSEQ multiplex PCR; TCRdb keeps in-frame clones, though not all of them. The sample has 85,000 to 110,000 clones; under 30% are singletons. This sequence was found in a woman between 18 and 29 years old with type 1 diabetes. The chain is built from TRBV18 and TRBJ2-1, with 10 bases fitting TRBD1. The sequencing input was central memory CD4+ T cells from blood. As DNA, the CDR3 is TGTGCCAGCTCACCACCGTCGGACAGGGGGGGTGGGAATGAGCAGTTCTTC. The encoded protein is CASSPPSDRGGGNEQFF. Based on the CDR3 plus reference TRBV18 and TRBJ2-1, the full variable domain is NAGVMQNPRHLVRRRGQEARLRCSPMKGHSHVYWYRQLPEEGLKFMVYLQKENIIDESGMPKERFSAEFPKEGPSILRIQQVVRGDSAAYFCASSPPSDRGGGNEQFFGPGTRLTVL.